This TCR beta chain was observed in a study of regulatory T cells in long-lasting Graves disease. The time point here: persistent/refractory GD, antithyroid drugs over 5 years with positive TRAb. Isolated PBMC RNA provided the starting material for the TCR library. On this clonotype: Antigen: not known.

According to the study, TCR beta libraries were built with iRepertoire HTBI primers and CDR3-region Arm-PCR. TCRdb called the multiplex PCR reads again in MiXCR, with one record for every CDR3 protein. The repertoire holds about 470,000 distinct CDR3 sequences, with 20% as singletons. Germline V gene data show CDR1 as GTSNPN and CDR2 as SVGIG (reference sequence). The CDR3 is 16 amino acids. Between the trimmed V and J ends, which lost 4 bases and 3 bases, there was a span of 21 bases. General study results and limits: Persistent patients shared more public clonotypes (around 3,000) than new patients (roughly 1,000).

Sequencing was performed on peripheral blood mononuclear cells (PBMCs), taken when the disease was refractory, from a patient treated with antithyroid drugs. The sequence derives from a female donor with Graves disease. The rearrangement uses TRBV30 and TRBJ2-5; the D is unclear. CDR3 residues: CAWTPPVRVGKETQYF. In DNA form, the CDR3 reads TGTGCCTGGACCCCCCCGGTCCGGGTTGGAAAAGAGACCCAGTACTTC.